The 14 T cell receptor beta chains in this list originate from one sample, sequenced in a study of blood T cells in healthy people across ages. The use of a sample-barcoded 5' primer and a J-beta primer mix characterized a second PCR of 7 to 11 cycles. TCRdb reprocessed the 5' RACE reads via MiXCR and lists one record per CDR3 protein. The sample includes under 2,000,000 distinct CDR3 sequences, about 50% of them seen just once. The sequenced sample was blood. These receptor sequences come from a woman between 40 and 55 years old in good health.

This clonotype has a handful of counts. The chain links TRBV5-1 to TRBJ2-5; 7 positions match TRBD2. The CDR3 extends over 15 amino acids. Germline V gives CDR1 SGHRS, CDR2 YFSETQ. Trimming removed 4 bases from V and 3 bases from J; junction bases left unmatched: 9. CDR3 protein: CASSPGLEGEETQYF. Here the CDR3 DNA reads TGCGCCAGCAGCCCAGGACTAGAGGGAGAAGAGACCCAGTACTTC.

The chain is built from TRBV5-4 and TRBJ1-1; possible D gene TRBD1, 5 bases. With 0 bases removed from V and 1 base from J, the gap between germline ends came to 10 bases. CDR3 length equals 15 residues. Germline lookup yields CDR1 SGHNT and CDR2 YYREEE (reference sequence). The CDR3 coding sequence is TGTGCCAGCAGCTTGGACGGGGCCGGGAACACTGAAGCTTTCTTT. Encoded protein: CASSLDGAGNTEAFF. Full variable domain (remainder filled in from reference TRBV5-4 and TRBJ1-1): ETGVTQSPTHLIKTRGQQVTLRCSSQSGHNTVSWYQQALGQGPQFIFQYYREEENGRGNFPPRFSGLQFPNYSSELNVNALELDDSALYLCASSLDGAGNTEAFFGQGTRLTVV.

This clonotype showed up many times. The chain carries TRBV29-1 and TRBJ2-1; unclear D gene. CDR3 length: 10 amino acids. Germline-derived CDR1 and CDR2 are SQVTM and ANQGSEA. V was shortened by 6 bases and J by 6 bases, with 6 bases between the two germline ends. The CDR3 loop reads CSVLGNEQFF. Written as DNA, the CDR3 is TGCAGCGTACTGGGCAATGAGCAGTTCTTC.

As for this clonotype: A much more abundant neighbour one base away suggests this may be a read error. This chain links TRBV13 with TRBJ2-1, with TRBD2 as a possible D gene (5 bases). The CDR3 runs 15 residues. Germline V CDR1 and CDR2: PRHDT, FYEKMQ (reference sequence). Written as DNA, the CDR3 is TGTGCCAGCAGTCGCGCGACGGGAACCAACAAGGAGCAGTTCTTC. Amino acid sequence: CASSRATGTNKEQFF. Together with reference TRBV13 and TRBJ2-1, the CDR3 gives the full variable domain: AAGVIQSPRHLIKEKRETATLKCYPIPRHDTVYWYQQGPGQDPQFLISFYEKMQSDKGSIPDRFSAQQFSDYHSELNMSSLELGDSALYFCASSRATGTNKEQFFGPGTRLTVL.

The chain joins TRBV2 to TRBJ2-5; maybe TRBD1 (5 bases). The DNA end is more similar to TRBJ2-1, so the J call may be wrong. The germline gives CDR1 SNHLY, CDR2 FYNNEI. This CDR3 has 15 amino acids. The chain's CDR3 is CASSATQGLQETQFF. CDR3 coding DNA: TGTGCCAGCAGTGCTACTCAGGGTCTACAAGAGACCCAGTTCTTC.

This clonotype was observed a single time. The gene calls are TRBV15 and TRBJ1-1; tentative D call: TRBD1 (5 bases). The CDR3 is made up of 13 amino acids. Germline V lookup: CDR1 LNHNV, CDR2 YYDKDF (reference sequence). With 8 bases removed from V and 6 bases from J, the gap between germline ends came to 16 bases. The CDR3: CATSVQGKAEAFF. DNA of the CDR3: TGTGCCACCTCAGTCCAGGGTAAGGCTGAAGCTTTCTTT.

This clonotype was observed a few times. The CDR3 protein is CASSPLTGGRYTF. In DNA, the CDR3 is TGTGCCAGCAGTCCCCTCACAGGGGGAAGATACACCTTC. V is TRBV25-1 and J is TRBJ1-2, with 8 bases matching TRBD1. The junction had 10 bases not matched to a gene; V was cut back by 5 bases and J by 11 bases. CDR3 length: 13 residues. CDR1 is MGHDK and CDR2 is SYGVNS in the germline V gene.

The chain links TRBV11-2 to TRBJ2-1; D might be TRBD2 (5 bases). The CDR3 runs 16 residues. CDR1 is SGHAT and CDR2 is FQNNGV in the germline V gene. With 3 bases removed from V and 0 bases from J, the gap between germline ends came to 12 bases. The CDR3 DNA reads as TGTGCCAGCAGCTTGAGGGCGGAACGCTCCTACAATGAGCAGTTCTTC. Translated, it gives CASSLRAERSYNEQFF.

The rearrangement uses TRBV7-2 and TRBJ2-3; 11 nucleotides agree with TRBD2. CDR3 size: 16 residues. The V gene's germline CDR1 is SGHTA and CDR2 FQGNSA. V shed 5 bases, J shed 1 base, and the junction held 5 bases outside the gene matches. Here the CDR3 reads CASSRQGLAGTDTQYF. The CDR3, as DNA: TGTGCCAGCAGCCGTCAGGGACTAGCGGGCACAGATACGCAGTATTTT.

V gene TRBV3-1 combines with J gene TRBJ2-1; TRBD2 matches at 9 bases. V lost 0 bases and J lost 7; bases outside the gene matches: 7. The CDR3 has 16 amino acids. Germline loops: CDR1 LGHDT, CDR2 YNNKEL (reference sequence). The chain's CDR3 is CASSQEASGASNEQFF. The CDR3 DNA follows: TGTGCCAGCAGCCAAGAGGCTAGCGGGGCGTCAAATGAGCAGTTCTTC.

The rearrangement uses TRBV20-1 and TRBJ1-2; the D gene is possibly TRBD1 (6 bases). The length of the CDR3 is 12 residues. CDR1 is DFQATT, CDR2 SNEGSKA, per germline (reference sequence). Trimming pared 6 bases from V and 8 bases from J, leaving 16 bases between. CDR3 nucleotide sequence: TGCAGTGCCCCCCGGGGGGCGGGAGGCTACACCTTC. Translation: CSAPRGAGGYTF.

The V call is TRBV20-1, the J call TRBJ1-2; 7 bases are a match to TRBD1. Germline CDR1 and CDR2: DFQATT and SNEGSKA (reference sequence). CDR3 length: 14 residues. The V segment lost 3 bases and the J segment 5 bases; nucleotides outside the gene matches: 9. CDR3 sequence reads: CSASQGQKRYGYTF. CDR3 sequence (DNA): TGCAGTGCTAGCCAGGGACAGAAGCGGTATGGCTACACCTTC.

CDR3: CSARGSGTGGSSGTQYF. DNA of the CDR3: TGCAGTGCTAGAGGCTCCGGGACAGGGGGGTCGTCGGGTACGCAGTATTTT. The chain carries TRBV20-1 and TRBJ2-3; TRBD1 agrees at 11 bases. Trimming took 1 base from V and 8 from J; bases not matched to a gene: 14. The germline V gene has CDR1 DFQATT and CDR2 SNEGSKA (reference sequence). The CDR3 runs 17 residues.

This chain joins TRBV6-2 or TRBV6-3 and TRBJ2-3; 8 nucleotides line up with TRBD2. The ends lost 3 bases at V and 4 bases at J; junction bases unmatched: 6. The CDR3 totals 15 residues. CDR1 is MNHEY, CDR2 SVGEGT, per germline. CDR3 sequence: CASSYLGGASDTQYF. DNA of the CDR3: TGTGCCAGCAGTTATCTCGGGGGGGCGTCAGATACGCAGTATTTT.